This T cell receptor (beta chain) originates from a study of blood T cell repertoires in COVID-19. Background on the study: In each case, the material was cDNA or gDNA derived from T cells, B-cell-depleted T cells, or PBMCs.

Clones were read by immunoSEQ multiplex PCR, and TCRdb kept only the in-frame ones, dropping some. The sample yields some 250,000 clones, around 88% seen once. Germline V gives CDR1 SGHTA, CDR2 FQGNSA. There are 13 residues in the CDR3. V was clipped by 10 bases and J by 7 bases, with 19 bases between them. The study drew participants aged roughly 18 to 89 years from roughly 25 US areas. In Cohort 3, a recovered donor had either two negative PCRs, clearance, or symptom resolution. The V call is TRBV7-2, the J call TRBJ1-2; TRBD1 is a possible D gene (5 bases). The clonotype originates from a man aged 35 to 55 who had recovered from COVID-19. The material sequenced was PBMCs or T cells enriched from blood (not recorded which). CDR3 region: CATSGGALGGYTF. Written as DNA, the CDR3 is TGTGCCACCTCCGGAGGGGCGCTTGGTGGCTACACCTTC.